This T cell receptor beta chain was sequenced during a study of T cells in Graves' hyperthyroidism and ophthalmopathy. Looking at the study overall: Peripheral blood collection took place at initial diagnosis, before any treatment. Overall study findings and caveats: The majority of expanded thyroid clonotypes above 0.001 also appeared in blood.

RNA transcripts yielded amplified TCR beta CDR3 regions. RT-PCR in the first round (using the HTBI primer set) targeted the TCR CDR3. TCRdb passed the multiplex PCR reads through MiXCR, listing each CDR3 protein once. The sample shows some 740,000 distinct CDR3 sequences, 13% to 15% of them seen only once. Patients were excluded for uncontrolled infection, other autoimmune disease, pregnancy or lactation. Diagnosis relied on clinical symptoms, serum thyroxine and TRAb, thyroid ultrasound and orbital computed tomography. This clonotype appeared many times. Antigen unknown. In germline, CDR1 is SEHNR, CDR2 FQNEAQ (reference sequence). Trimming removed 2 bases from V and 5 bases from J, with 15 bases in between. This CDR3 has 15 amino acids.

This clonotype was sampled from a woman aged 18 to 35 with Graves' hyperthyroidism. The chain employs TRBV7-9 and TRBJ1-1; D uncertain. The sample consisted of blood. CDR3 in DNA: TGTGCCAGCAGCTTATCTAAATTCGGAGAGACTGAAGCTTTCTTT. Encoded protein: CASSLSKFGETEAFF.